The present T cell receptor beta chain was sequenced within a study of cytomegalovirus exposure and HLA in healthy donors (dated by TCRdb to 2015 to 2018). Notes on the research overall: In an earlier analysis of fewer than 750 of the donors, 250 to 300 Gb of sequence data and 90 million to 130 million unique TCR beta sequences from 180 million or so T cells were reported. Approximately 310 gigabases of sequencing data and some 85 million unique TCR sequences were included in an early release covering several hundred HLA-typed donors. The genetic ancestry cluster associated with self-reported Caucasian donors included about 84% of the 398 genotyped donors. The aim of the study was to test whether cataloging public T cell receptors could identify signatures of past pathogen exposure. The study profiled the T cell repertoires of around 700 subjects by immunosequencing and related them to cytomegalovirus serostatus. Along with the approximately 700-subject first cohort, a separate validation cohort of over 90 different subjects was used. To predict cytomegalovirus infection status, the study brought together high-throughput TCR immunosequencing, statistical association of individual TCRs with disease status, and machine learning. A later analysis re-analyzed previously published TCR beta repertoires from 600 to 850 donors and added high-resolution HLA genotyping to study TCR occurrence patterns. The later analysis used no new phenotypic data to find candidate immune exposures, relying instead on TCR beta sequences and their occurrence across donors. An earlier analysis of more than 450 of the donors used high-throughput TCR beta sequencing to judge whether each TCR beta V gene segment behaved as functional or pseudogenic. Donor age, sex, ethnicity and CMV serostatus were collected together with the repertoire data. In a later genetic analysis, genome-wide SNP genotypes for about three fifths of the 666 donors were used, and that subset was treated as a discovery cohort. All discovery cohort repertoires had been generated on a single sequencing platform. Class I and class II HLA loci were covered by the typing at four-digit resolution. Typing coverage varied by locus: roughly 629-640 donors for A, B, C, DRB1 and DQB1; more than 500 for DQA1; more than 600 for DPA1; 400 to 480 for DPB1. Because of strong linkage in the cohort, five DR-DQ haplotypes were treated as single units for association and clustering. On average, roughly 240,000 unique TCR beta nucleotide sequences were sequenced per donor among fewer than 500 genotyped donors of the cohort, with 15% to 20% of those sequences being non-productive.

Summary of the overall study and its limitations: In a later analysis, several top co-occurrence clusters were reported to appear linked to parvovirus B19, influenza, CMV and Epstein-Barr virus. Some IMGT-functional V segments, including TRBV6-2 and TRBV6-3, could not be distinguished by the 87-base-pair reads and were therefore excluded. Presence/absence analyses assumed roughly uniform sequencing depth across donors, an assumption that may not hold. Because HLA typing was unavailable for some donors at each locus, only the typed subset was used in association tests. A later genetic analysis associated a missense DCLRE1C variant with V-gene and J-gene trimming of TCR beta chains, and an independent cohort replicated the association. A further reported finding was that TCR beta sequences accurately predicted the HLA-A and HLA-B alleles for most subjects in the first cohort. An earlier analysis of roughly 570 of the donors showed that most TCR beta V segments appeared in productive rearrangements either about 87% or about 30% of the time, which broadly matched IMGT annotations. While some public TCRs were present in many individuals, most TCR sequences turned up only very rarely across donors. In the study, 150 to 200 TCR beta chains were listed as associated with cytomegalovirus. Correlated functional status among segregating V segments might be attributable to linkage disequilibrium, but an unknown experimental factor could not be ruled out. In a later analysis, most CMV-associated TCR beta chains were found to appear HLA-restricted, with HLA associations seemingly driven largely by CMV exposure. A later analysis associated 16,951 TCR beta sequences with specific HLA alleles at a false discovery rate of 0.05. In vitro tests confirmed that three of the cytomegalovirus-associated TCR beta chains recognize cytomegalovirus antigens. In a later analysis, HLA-associated TCR beta chains showed more clonal expansion and lower generation probabilities than non-associated chains that were equally common. The only immune exposure information available for the cohort was CMV serostatus. When HLA alleles, especially DR and DQ, strongly co-occurred, TCR associations were difficult to assign to individual alleles. According to a later genetic analysis, donors in an Asian-associated ancestry cluster had fewer N-insertions in productive TCRs than the roughly 670-donor mean. A cluster of highly shared sequence variants was judged likely to represent a technical artifact of the sequencing pipeline. The authors suggested that the approach could potentially be extended to other disease states and immunological phenotypes. The cohort was sequenced for TCR beta chains only, and without alpha or paired-chain data the features that could be detected were limited. In both the original and validation cohorts, the classifier was reported to diagnose cytomegalovirus status with high specificity and sensitivity. According to a later analysis, TCR association rates differed among HLA loci, with DRB1 alleles showing the most associated TCRs and HLA-C alleles showing the fewest. Fewer than 20 rarely observed V segments, including chromosome 9 orphons, were excluded from the earlier analysis of approximately 500 of the donors because counts were too low.

In total, around 600 healthy bone marrow donors made up the cohort. Cohort members were all nominally healthy when sampled, although unrecorded immune exposures were likely present. The donor tested CMV seronegative, placing the donor among the 350 to 400 seronegative members of the cohort. Each donor provided a peripheral blood sample, and peripheral blood mononuclear cells were used for TCR beta sequencing. Genomic DNA was extracted from the blood cell samples with the Qiagen DNeasy Blood Extraction Kit. Library creation used the immunoSEQ multiplex PCR assay. The multiplex PCR relied on a mix of 60 forward primers for TCR Vbeta segments and 13 reverse primers for TCR Jbeta segments. The CDR3 region of rearranged TCR beta genes was amplified from genomic DNA by a multiplex PCR assay. The amplified TCR beta libraries were sequenced on the Illumina HiSeq System as 87-base-pair reads. In the authors' own workflow: A later analysis counted about 80 million unique TCR beta chains across the approximately 700 repertoires, and some 11 million of these chains were shared by at least two donors. Raw reads were error-corrected and collapsed into unique sequences with a nearest-neighbor algorithm that merged closely related sequences to remove PCR and sequencing errors. To assign V, D and J gene segments, CDR3 sequences were aligned to IMGT reference sequences. For a sequence to be retained, a match of at least six nucleotides to both a V gene segment and a J gene segment was required. A rearrangement was called productive if the CDR3 had no stop codons and remained in frame with V and J, and every other rearrangement was called non-productive. CDR3 was defined according to IMGT convention as the region running from the second conserved V-encoded cysteine to the conserved J-encoded phenylalanine. The earlier analysis of 587 of the donors excluded any sequence lacking an unambiguous match to a single V gene segment. An earlier analysis of a few hundred of the donors called V segments functional above 56.7% productive rearrangements and segregating when the between-donor standard deviation exceeded 5%. A statistical classification framework was built for diagnosing cytomegalovirus status from the catalog of TCR beta chain sequences. In a later analysis, V and J genes were assigned by comparing TCR nucleotide sequences against IMGT/GENE-DB human TR gene sequences. A later analysis assigned CDR3 sequences and most-parsimonious VDJ recombination scenarios with the TCRdist pipeline. In a later analysis, every TCR beta chain was defined by the combination of its CDR3 amino acid sequence and its V-gene family, and reads without a unique V-gene family were dropped. As a way to deal with suspected cross-contamination and a sequencing artifact, a later analysis dropped 450 to 600 nucleotide sequences that were highly shared and had low generation probability. A later analysis calculated a clonal expansion index for each public chain from normalized within-repertoire ranks of inferred template counts. In a later analysis, generation probabilities were computed using a VDJ recombination model fitted to out-of-frame rearrangements, and the results were checked against IGoR. In a later analysis, TCR-TCR, TCR-HLA and TCR-CMV co-occurrence was scored with hypergeometric tests, and a repertoire-size bias correction was applied to TCR pairs. To estimate false discovery rates, a later analysis permuted the HLA or CMV assignments 20 times. A later analysis grouped co-occurring TCRs with DBSCAN, adding TCRdist sequence similarity when clustering within HLA-allele-positive subsets. Repertoires with fewer than 30,000 or more than 120,000 public chains were left out of co-occurrence clustering, as were a handful of repertoires with anomalous nucleotide sharing. TCRdb retrieved this table from immuneACCESS and kept in-frame rearrangements only. Not all clones are present; in checked studies, unresolved V genes account for under half, and no reason is known for the remainder. V and J calls and clone size come straight from that table; D and trimming were deduced from the DNA. Here the sample has about 200,000 clones; 65% to 90% occur a single time. The top ten clonotypes cover 1.2% to 1.5% of the sample.

Comments on this clone: No antigen is known for it. The record has no base qualities; no much larger clone is one base away.

The cysteine opens and the phenylalanine closes a CDR3 of 17 amino acids. Here the CDR3 DNA is all that survives: 51 bases in frame from base 1. Sequences MDHEN (CDR1) and SYDVKM (CDR2) are obtained from the germline V gene. The junction carries 29 bases between V and J, which are trimmed by 10 bases and 5 bases respectively. This TCR was recovered from a girl between 10 and 17 years old in good health and CMV-seronegative. Sequencing input: PBMCs. The rearrangement joined TRBV28 to TRBJ1-1; D gene: possibly TRBD1, on 6 matching bases. The CDR3 here reads CATIARDLQTGGTEAFF. Here is the DNA: TGTGCCACGATTGCCAGAGATCTTCAGACAGGTGGAACTGAAGCTTTCTTT.